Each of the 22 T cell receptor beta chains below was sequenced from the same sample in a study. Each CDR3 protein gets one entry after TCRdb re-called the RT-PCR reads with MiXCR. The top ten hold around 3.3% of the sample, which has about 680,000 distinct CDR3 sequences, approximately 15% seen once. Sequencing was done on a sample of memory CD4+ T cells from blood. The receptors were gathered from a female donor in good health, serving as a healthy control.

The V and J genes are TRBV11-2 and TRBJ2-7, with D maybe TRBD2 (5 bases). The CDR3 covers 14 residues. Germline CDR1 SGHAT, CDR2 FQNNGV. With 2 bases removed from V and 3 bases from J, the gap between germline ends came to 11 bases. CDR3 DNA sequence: TGTGCCAGCAGCTTAAACGGACTTTTCTACGAGCAGTACTTC. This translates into CASSLNGLFYEQYF.

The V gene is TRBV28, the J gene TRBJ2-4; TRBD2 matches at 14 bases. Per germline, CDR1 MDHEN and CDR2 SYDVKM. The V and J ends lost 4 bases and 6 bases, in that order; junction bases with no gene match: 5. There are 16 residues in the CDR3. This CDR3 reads CASSYRLAGGVNIQYF. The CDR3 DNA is TGTGCCAGCAGTTACAGACTAGCGGGAGGGGTAAACATTCAGTACTTC.

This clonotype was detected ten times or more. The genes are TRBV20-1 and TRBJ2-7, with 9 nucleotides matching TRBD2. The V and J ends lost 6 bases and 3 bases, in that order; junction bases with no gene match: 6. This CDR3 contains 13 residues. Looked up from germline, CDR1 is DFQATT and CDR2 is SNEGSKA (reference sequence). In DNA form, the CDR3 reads TGCAGTGCCGCGTCTAGCGGGATCTACGAGCAGTACTTC. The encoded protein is CSAASSGIYEQYF.

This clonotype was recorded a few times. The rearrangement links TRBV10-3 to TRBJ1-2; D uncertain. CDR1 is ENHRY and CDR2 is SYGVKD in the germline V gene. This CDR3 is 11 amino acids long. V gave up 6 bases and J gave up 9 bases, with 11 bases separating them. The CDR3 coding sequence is TGTGCCATCAGCCTGGATAGTCGCTACACCTTC. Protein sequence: CAISLDSRYTF.

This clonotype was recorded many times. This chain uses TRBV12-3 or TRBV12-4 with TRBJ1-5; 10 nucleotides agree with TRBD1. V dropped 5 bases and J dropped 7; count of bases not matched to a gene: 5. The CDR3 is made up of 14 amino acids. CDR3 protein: CASSRTGGRQPQHF. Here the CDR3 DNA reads TGTGCCAGCAGTCGGACAGGGGGGCGCCAGCCCCAGCATTTT.

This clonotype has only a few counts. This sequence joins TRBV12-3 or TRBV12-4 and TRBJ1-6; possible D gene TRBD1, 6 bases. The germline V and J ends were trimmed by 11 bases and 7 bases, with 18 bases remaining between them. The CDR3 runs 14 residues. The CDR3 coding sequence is TGTGCCGGAGAGGGGGATGGCCGAAATTCACCCCTCCACTTT. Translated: CAGEGDGRNSPLHF.

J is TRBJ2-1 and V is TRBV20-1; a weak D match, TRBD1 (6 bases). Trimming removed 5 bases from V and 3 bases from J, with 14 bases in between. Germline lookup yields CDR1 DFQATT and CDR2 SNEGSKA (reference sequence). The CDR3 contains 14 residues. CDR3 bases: TGCAGTGCTTTCAACAGGGAAAACTACAATGAGCAGTTCTTC. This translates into CSAFNRENYNEQFF.

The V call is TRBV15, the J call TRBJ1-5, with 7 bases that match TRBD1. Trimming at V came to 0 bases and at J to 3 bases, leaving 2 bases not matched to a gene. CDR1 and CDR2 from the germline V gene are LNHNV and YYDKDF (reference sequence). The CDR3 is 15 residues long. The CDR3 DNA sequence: TGTGCCACCAGCAGAGAGGGACAGTCCAATCAGCCCCAGCATTTT. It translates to CATSREGQSNQPQHF. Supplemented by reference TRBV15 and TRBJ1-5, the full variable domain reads DAMVIQNPRYQVTQFGKPVTLSCSQTLNHNVMYWYQQKSSQAPKLLFHYYDKDFNNEADTPDNFQSRRPNTSFCFLDIRSPGLGDTAMYLCATSREGQSNQPQHFGDGTRLSIL.

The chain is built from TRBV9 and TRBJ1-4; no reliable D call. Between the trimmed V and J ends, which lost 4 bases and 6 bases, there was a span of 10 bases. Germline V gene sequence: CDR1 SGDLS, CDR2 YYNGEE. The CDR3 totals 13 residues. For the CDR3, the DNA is TGTGCCAGCAGCCCGATGAAAGATGAAAAACTGTTTTTT. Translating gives CASSPMKDEKLFF.

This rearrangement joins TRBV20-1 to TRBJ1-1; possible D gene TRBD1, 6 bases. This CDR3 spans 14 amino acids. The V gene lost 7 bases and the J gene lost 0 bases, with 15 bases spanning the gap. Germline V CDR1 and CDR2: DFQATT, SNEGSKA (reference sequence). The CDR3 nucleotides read TGCAGTGTTACGCAGGGGCTTCTGAACACTGAAGCTTTCTTT. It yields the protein CSVTQGLLNTEAFF.

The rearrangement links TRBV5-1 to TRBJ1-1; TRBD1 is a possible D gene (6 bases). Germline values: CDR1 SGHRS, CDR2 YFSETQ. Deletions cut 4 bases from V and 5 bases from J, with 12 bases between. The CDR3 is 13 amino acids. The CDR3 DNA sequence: TGCGCCAGCAGCCAGGGCCAGGGGACTGAAGCTTTCTTT. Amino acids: CASSQGQGTEAFF.

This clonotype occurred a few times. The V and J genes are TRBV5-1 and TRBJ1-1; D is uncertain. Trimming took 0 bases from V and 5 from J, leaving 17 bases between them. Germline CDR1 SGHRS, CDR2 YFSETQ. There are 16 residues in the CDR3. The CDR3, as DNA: TGCGCCAGCAGCTTGGCCGTTGGAGGGATGGGGACTGAAGCTTTCTTT. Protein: CASSLAVGGMGTEAFF. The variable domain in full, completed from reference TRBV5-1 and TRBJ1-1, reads KAGVTQTPRYLIKTRGQQVTLSCSPISGHRSVSWYQQTPGQGLQFLFEYFSETQRNKGNFPGRFSGRQFSNSRSEMNVSTLELGDSALYLCASSLAVGGMGTEAFFGQGTRLTVV.

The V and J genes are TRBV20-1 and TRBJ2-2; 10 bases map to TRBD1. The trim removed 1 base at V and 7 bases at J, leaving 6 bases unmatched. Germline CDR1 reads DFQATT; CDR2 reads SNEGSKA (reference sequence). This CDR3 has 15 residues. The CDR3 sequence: CSARGGQGGIGELFF. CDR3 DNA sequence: TGCAGTGCTAGAGGCGGACAGGGGGGCATCGGGGAGCTGTTTTTT.

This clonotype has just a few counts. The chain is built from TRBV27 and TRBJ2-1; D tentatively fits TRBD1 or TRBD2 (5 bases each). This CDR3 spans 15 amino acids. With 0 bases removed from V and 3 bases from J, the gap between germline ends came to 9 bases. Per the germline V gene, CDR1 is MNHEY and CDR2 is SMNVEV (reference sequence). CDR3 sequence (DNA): TGTGCCAGCAGTTTATCCGGGACGGACTACAATGAGCAGTTCTTC. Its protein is CASSLSGTDYNEQFF.

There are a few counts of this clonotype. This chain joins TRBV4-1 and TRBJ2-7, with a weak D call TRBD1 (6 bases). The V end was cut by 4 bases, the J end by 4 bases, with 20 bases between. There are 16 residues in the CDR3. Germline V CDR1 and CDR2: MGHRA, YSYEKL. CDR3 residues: CASSRGQTGNSYEQYF. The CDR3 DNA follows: TGCGCCAGCAGCCGCGGACAGACAGGAAATTCTTACGAGCAGTACTTC.

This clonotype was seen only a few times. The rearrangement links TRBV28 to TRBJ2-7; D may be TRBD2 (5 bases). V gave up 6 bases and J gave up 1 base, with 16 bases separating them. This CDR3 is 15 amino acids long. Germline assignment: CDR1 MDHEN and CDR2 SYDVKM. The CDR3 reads CASRGMGGSSYEQYF. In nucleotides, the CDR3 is TGTGCCAGCAGGGGAATGGGCGGGTCTTCCTACGAGCAGTACTTC.

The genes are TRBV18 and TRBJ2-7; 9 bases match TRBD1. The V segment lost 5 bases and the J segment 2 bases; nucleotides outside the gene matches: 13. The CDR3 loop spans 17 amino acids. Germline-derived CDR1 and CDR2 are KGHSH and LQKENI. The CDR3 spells CASSSGTGSSNPYEQYF. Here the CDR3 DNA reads TGTGCCAGCTCATCAGGGACAGGGTCTTCTAATCCCTACGAGCAGTACTTC.

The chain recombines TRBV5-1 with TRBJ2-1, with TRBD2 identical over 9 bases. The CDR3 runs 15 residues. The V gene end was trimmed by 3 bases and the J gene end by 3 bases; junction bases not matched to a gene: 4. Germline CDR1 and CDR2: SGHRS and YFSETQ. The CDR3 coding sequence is TGCGCCAGCAGCTCCCAAGCGGGAGGCTACAATGAGCAGTTCTTC. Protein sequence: CASSSQAGGYNEQFF.

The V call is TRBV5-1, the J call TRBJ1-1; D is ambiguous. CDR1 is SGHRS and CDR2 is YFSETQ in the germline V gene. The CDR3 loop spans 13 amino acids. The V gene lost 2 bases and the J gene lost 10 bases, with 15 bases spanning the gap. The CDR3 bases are TGCGCCAGCAGCTTTTCTAGAGGCGAAGGAGCTTTCTTT. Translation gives CASSFSRGEGAFF.

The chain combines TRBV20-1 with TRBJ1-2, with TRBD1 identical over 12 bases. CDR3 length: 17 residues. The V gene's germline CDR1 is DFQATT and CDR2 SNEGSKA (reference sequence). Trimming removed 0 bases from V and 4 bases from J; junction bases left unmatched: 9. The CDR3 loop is CSARDGTGGGSTYGYTF. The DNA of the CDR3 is TGCAGTGCTAGAGATGGGACAGGGGGCGGCTCTACCTATGGCTACACCTTC.

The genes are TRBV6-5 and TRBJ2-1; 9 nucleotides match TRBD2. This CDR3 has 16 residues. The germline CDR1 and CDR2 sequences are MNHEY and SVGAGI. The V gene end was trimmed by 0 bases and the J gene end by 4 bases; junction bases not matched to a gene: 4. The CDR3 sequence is CASSYSSGRQYNEQFF. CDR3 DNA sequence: TGTGCCAGCAGTTACTCTAGCGGGAGACAGTACAATGAGCAGTTCTTC.

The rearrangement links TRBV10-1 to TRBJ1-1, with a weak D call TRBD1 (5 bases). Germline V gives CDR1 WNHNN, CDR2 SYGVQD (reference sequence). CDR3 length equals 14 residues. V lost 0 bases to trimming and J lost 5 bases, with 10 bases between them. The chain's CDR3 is CASSESKQVTEAFF. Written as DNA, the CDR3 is TGCGCCAGCAGTGAGTCGAAACAGGTTACTGAAGCTTTCTTT.